What follows are 3 T cell receptor beta chains derived from one specimen sequenced in a study of technical replicates of blood from a few donors. This table comes from immunoSEQ multiplex PCR, and its TCRdb copy is limited to in-frame clones, with some not included. The repertoire includes fewer than 100,000 clones, around 89% of them detected once, and 0.41% sits in the top ten. Sequencing was carried out using T cells isolated from PBMCs. The receptors shown here come from a human donor in good health.

The chain joins TRBV10-3 to TRBJ2-7; 9 bases map to TRBD1. V lost 7 bases and J lost 5; bases outside the gene matches: 9. The germline V gene encodes CDR1 ENHRY and CDR2 SYGVKD. This CDR3 spans 14 amino acids. CDR3 loop: CAIMGGQGIDEQYF. The CDR3 nucleotides read TGTGCCATCATGGGCGGACAGGGGATCGACGAGCAGTACTTC.

V and J are TRBV5-1 and TRBJ2-2; D might be TRBD2 (6 bases). Trimming removed 4 bases at V and 4 bases at J, with 11 bases between. Germline CDR1 and CDR2: SGHRS and YFSETQ. The CDR3 is 14 amino acids. In nucleotides, the CDR3 is TGCGCCAGCAGCAGGGACTCCCCCACCGGGGAGCTGTTTTTT. It yields the protein CASSRDSPTGELFF.

The chain uses TRBV7-2 and TRBJ2-1; 12 bases are a match to TRBD2. The CDR3 covers 15 residues. The germline gives CDR1 SGHTA, CDR2 FQGNSA. The ends lost 5 bases at V and 8 bases at J; junction bases unmatched: 7. The DNA of the CDR3 is TGTGCCAGCAGCCCTCTAGCGGGAGGGCCTCATGAGCAGTTCTTC. It encodes CASSPLAGGPHEQFF.